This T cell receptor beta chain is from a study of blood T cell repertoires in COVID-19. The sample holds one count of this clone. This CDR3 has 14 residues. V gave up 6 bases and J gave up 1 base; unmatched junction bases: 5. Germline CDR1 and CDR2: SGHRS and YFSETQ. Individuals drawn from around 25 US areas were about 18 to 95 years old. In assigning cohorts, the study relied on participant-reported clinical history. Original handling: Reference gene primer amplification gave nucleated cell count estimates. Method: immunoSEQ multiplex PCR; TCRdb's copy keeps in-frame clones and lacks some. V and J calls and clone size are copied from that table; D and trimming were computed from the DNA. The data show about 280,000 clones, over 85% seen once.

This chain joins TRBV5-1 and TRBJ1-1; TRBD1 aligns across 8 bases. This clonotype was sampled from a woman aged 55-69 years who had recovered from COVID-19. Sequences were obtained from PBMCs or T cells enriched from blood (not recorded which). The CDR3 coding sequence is TGCGCCAGCACCCGGACAGGGCCGAACACTGAAGCTTTCTTT. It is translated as CASTRTGPNTEAFF.